This TCR beta chain was profiled in a study of blood T cell repertoires in COVID-19. Sequencing was performed with immunoSEQ multiplex PCR; in TCRdb, only in-frame clones are kept and a portion is missing. Of 300,000 to 400,000 clones in the sample, more than 75% were seen once. The CDR3 is made up of 15 amino acids. Germline CDR1 LNHDA, CDR2 SQIVND (reference sequence). Trimming left V 3 bases short and J 4 bases short, with 12 bases between. This TCR came from a woman aged 50 to 60 with active or convalescent COVID-19. Sequenced sample: peripheral blood. V is TRBV19 and J is TRBJ1-4, with D unclear. The CDR3 spells CASSMGGTDNEKLFF. As DNA, the CDR3 is TGTGCCAGTAGTATGGGTGGAACAGATAATGAAAAACTGTTTTTT.